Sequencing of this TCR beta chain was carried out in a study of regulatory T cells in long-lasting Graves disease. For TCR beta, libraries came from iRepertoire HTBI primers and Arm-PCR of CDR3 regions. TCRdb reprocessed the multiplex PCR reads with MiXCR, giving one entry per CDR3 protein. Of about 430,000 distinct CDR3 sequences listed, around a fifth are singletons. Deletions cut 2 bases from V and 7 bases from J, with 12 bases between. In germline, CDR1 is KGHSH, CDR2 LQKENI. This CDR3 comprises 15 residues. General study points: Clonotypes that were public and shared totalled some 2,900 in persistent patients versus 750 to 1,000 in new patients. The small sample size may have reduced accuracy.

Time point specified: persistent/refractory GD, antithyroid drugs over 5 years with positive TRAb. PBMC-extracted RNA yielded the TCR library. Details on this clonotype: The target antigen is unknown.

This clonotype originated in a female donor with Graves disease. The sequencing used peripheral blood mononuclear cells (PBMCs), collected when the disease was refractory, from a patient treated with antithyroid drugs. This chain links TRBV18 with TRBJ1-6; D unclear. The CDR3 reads CASSPGDTHNSPLHF. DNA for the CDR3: TGTGCCAGCTCACCAGGAGACACACACAATTCACCCCTCCACTTT.